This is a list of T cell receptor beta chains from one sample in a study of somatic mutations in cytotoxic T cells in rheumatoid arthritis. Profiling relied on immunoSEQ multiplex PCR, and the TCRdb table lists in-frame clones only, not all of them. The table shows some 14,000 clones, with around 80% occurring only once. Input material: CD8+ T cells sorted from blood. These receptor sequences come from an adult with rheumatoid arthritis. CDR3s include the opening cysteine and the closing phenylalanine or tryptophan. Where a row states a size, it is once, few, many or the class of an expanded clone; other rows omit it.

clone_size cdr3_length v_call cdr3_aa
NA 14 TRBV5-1 CASSLRDMNTEAFF
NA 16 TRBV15 CATSRGYGTGNYGYTF
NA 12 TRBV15 CATSAWNTEAFF
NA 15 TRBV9 CASSAPGEYTGELFF
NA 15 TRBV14 CASSWGLGFQETQYF
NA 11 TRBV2 CASTLNYEQYF
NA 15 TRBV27 CASSSAAPPSGEQYF
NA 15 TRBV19 CASSILRTANEKLFF
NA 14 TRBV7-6 CASSLGQGSREQYF
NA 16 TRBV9 CASSGTGQRSYYGYTF
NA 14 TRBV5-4 CASMGDRENNEQFF
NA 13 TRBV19 CASSIMKNTEAFF
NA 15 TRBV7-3 CASSLRASSYNEQFF
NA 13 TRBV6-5 CASSYGVGAEQFF
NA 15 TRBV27 CASSLGAGGYNEQFF
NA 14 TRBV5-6 CASSLSGLSYEQYF
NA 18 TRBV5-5 CASSLIGQGENFNYGYTF
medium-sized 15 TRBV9 CASSVVGRGQETQYF
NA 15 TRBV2 CASTDAGANTGELFF
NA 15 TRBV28 CASSSGAPGANVLTF
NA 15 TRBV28 CASRLEGQGASEAFF
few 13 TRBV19 CASSILQGGELFF
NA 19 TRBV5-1 CASSLAITSGYSNTGELFF
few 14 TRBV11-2 CASTGQGFDNEQFF
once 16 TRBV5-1 CASSLDPPGLGETQYF
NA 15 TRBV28 CASSLYGAGANVLTF
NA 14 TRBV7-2 CASSLYIRTDTQYF
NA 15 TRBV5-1 CASSLRPGQYTEAFF
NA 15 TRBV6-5 CASSGRDRVTETQYF
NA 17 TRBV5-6 CASSLASKDLITDTQYF